This T cell receptor (beta chain) came from a study of shared clonotypes between healthy human individuals. The study's findings and limits: Of the naive CD4 clonotypes, approximately 5% were shared across several donors.

Replicate PCRs from sorted subsets contained about 200 ng DNA, which is around 30,000 T cell genomes. Here immunoSEQ multiplex PCR was the method, and the copy in TCRdb shows in-frame clones only, minus some. The table lists about 2 million clones, around 96% of them singletons. For this clone: Its antigen is undetermined.

The CDR3 contains 17 residues. Between the trimmed V and J ends, which lost 5 bases and 0 bases, there was a span of 20 bases. CDR1 is MNHEY and CDR2 is SMNVEV in the germline V gene (reference sequence). Terminally differentiated effector memory CD45RA+ cells were left out of the naive CD8 fraction, which was CD45RO-negative and positively selected for CCR7. Everyone who donated was a Caucasian adult who lived in Nashville, Tennessee. Sequences were obtained from naive CD8+ T cells sorted from blood. This TCR was recovered from a man aged 18 to 30 in good health. The V call is TRBV27, the J call TRBJ2-7; TRBD2 might be the D (6 bases). For the CDR3, the DNA is TGTGCCAGCAGTCCCATGGCGGGGCGTTCCCCCTCCTACGAGCAGTACTTC. Amino acids: CASSPMAGRSPSYEQYF.